These T cell receptor beta chains were read from a single sample in a study of T cells in Graves' hyperthyroidism and ophthalmopathy. TCRdb reanalysed the multiplex PCR reads using MiXCR and keeps one entry per CDR3 protein. The sample lists over 650,000 distinct CDR3 sequences; less than 45% were seen once. Sequencing was carried out using peripheral blood or thyroid tissue (not recorded which). The receptors shown here come from an adult man with Graves' disease, either hyperthyroidism or ophthalmopathy (not recorded which). Each CDR3 is given with its conserved first and last residue. Each record gives: V gene, D gene, clone size, CDR3 length, J gene, CDR3 protein, CDR3 DNA. A D gene is named only where the DNA matches it firmly. Rows give clone size only sometimes, using once, few, many, or a class for an expanded clone.

TRBV25-1,-,many,16,TRBJ1-6,CASSESPGRTYSPLHF,TGTGCCAGCAGTGAATCCCCAGGGAGGACTTATTCACCCCTCCACTTT
TRBV7-8,TRBD2,-,16,TRBJ2-5,CASSQERTSGGETQYF,TGCGCCAGCAGCCAAGAGAGGACTAGCGGGGGAGAGACCCAGTACTTC
TRBV11-1,TRBD1,-,14,TRBJ1-4,CASSEEDRGEKLFF,TGTGCCAGCAGCGAAGAGGACAGGGGGGAGAAACTGTTTTTT
TRBV2,TRBD1,few,16,TRBJ1-5,CASMGQGAVGNQPQHF,TGTGCCAGCATGGGACAGGGGGCAGTGGGCAATCAGCCCCAGCATTTT
TRBV2,-,-,15,TRBJ1-2,CASSGSEKFNYGYTF,TGTGCCAGCAGCGGAAGTGAAAAATTTAACTATGGCTACACCTTC
TRBV20-1,-,-,10,TRBJ1-1,CSASRAEAFF,TGCAGTGCTAGCAGGGCGGAAGCTTTCTTT
TRBV29-1,-,-,13,TRBJ1-6,CSSEFGIGSPLHF,TGCAGCAGTGAATTCGGTATTGGATCACCCCTCCACTTT
TRBV12-3/TRBV12-4,-,many,12,TRBJ2-5,CASSPGWETQYF,TGTGCCAGCAGTCCAGGGTGGGAGACCCAGTACTTC
TRBV20-1,-,-,14,TRBJ2-7,CSAYTGATAYEQYF,TGCAGTGCTTACACGGGGGCCACTGCCTACGAGCAGTACTTC
TRBV10-3,-,-,14,TRBJ1-6,CAISLSSYNSPLHF,TGTGCCATCAGCCTGAGCTCCTATAATTCACCCCTCCACTTT
TRBV19,-,-,13,TRBJ1-1,CASSIGQGGLAFF,TGTGCCAGTAGTATCGGCCAAGGCGGGTTGGCTTTCTTT
TRBV19,-,few,13,TRBJ1-1,CASSISGVAEAFF,TGTGCCAGTAGTATAAGCGGGGTGGCTGAAGCTTTCTTT
TRBV2,-,-,15,TRBJ1-5,CASSVGAGPTQPQHF,TGTGCCAGCAGTGTAGGTGCAGGGCCCACTCAGCCCCAGCATTTT
TRBV25-1,-,-,12,TRBJ2-7,CASSNRYYEQYF,TGTGCCAGCAGTAACAGGTACTACGAGCAGTACTTC
TRBV19,-,-,13,TRBJ1-2,CASSIAGLYGYTF,TGTGCCAGTAGTATTGCGGGGCTCTATGGCTACACCTTC
TRBV10-3,-,-,11,TRBJ2-5,CAISRQGNQYF,TGTGCCATCAGTAGGCAGGGGAATCAGTACTTC
TRBV2,-,-,14,TRBJ1-2,CASSQGTGIYGYTF,TGTGCCAGCAGCCAAGGGACGGGCATCTATGGCTACACCTTC
TRBV10-3,TRBD1,-,15,TRBJ1-4,CASSEDRGPREKLFF,TGTGCCAGCAGTGAGGACAGGGGTCCTCGTGAAAAACTGTTTTTT
TRBV24-1,-,-,11,TRBJ2-7,CATSVSGEQYF,TGTGCCACCAGCGTGTCCGGAGAGCAGTACTTC
TRBV10-3,TRBD1,many,15,TRBJ1-2,CAISDGTASNYGYTF,TGTGCCATCAGTGACGGGACAGCTTCTAACTATGGCTACACCTTC
TRBV11-2,-,-,12,TRBJ1-5,CASSNRYRPQHF,TGTGCCAGCAGTAACAGGTACCGGCCCCAGCATTTT
TRBV20-1,TRBD2,few,17,TRBJ2-6,CSARGLATASGANVLTF,TGCAGTGCGAGGGGACTAGCTACGGCCTCTGGGGCCAACGTCCTGACTTTC
TRBV2,-,-,13,TRBJ1-5,CASSVQETQPQHF,TGTGCCAGCAGCGTACAAGAGACCCAGCCCCAGCATTTT
TRBV20-1,TRBD1,-,14,TRBJ2-5,CSARDRVARETQYF,TGCAGTGCTAGGGACAGGGTAGCAAGAGAGACCCAGTACTTC
TRBV20-1,-,few,13,TRBJ2-5,CSASQGVLETQYF,TGCAGTGCTAGCCAGGGAGTCTTAGAGACCCAGTACTTC
TRBV15,TRBD2,-,17,TRBJ2-7,CATSRDTSGTPNYEQYF,TGTGCCACCAGCAGAGATACTAGCGGGACACCTAACTACGAGCAGTACTTC
TRBV20-1,-,few,14,TRBJ2-5,CSAYTGRGQETQYF,TGCAGTGCTTACACAGGACGAGGACAAGAGACCCAGTACTTC
TRBV6-5,TRBD1,few,13,TRBJ2-7,CASSGTGTSEQYF,TGTGCCAGCAGCGGGACAGGGACATCCGAGCAGTACTTC
TRBV6-5,TRBD1,few,19,TRBJ2-2,CASSYSFRPGQTNTGELFF,TGTGCCAGCAGTTACTCGTTCCGGCCGGGACAGACGAACACCGGGGAGCTGTTTTTT
TRBV13,TRBD1,-,13,TRBJ2-5,CASTAGGEETQYF,TGTGCCAGCACCGCAGGGGGCGAAGAGACCCAGTACTTC
TRBV20-1,-,few,14,TRBJ1-4,CSARDRGINEKLFF,TGCAGTGCTAGAGATAGGGGAATCAATGAAAAACTGTTTTTT
TRBV5-6,-,-,16,TRBJ1-5,CASSRAAGAAYQPQHF,TGTGCCAGCAGTAGAGCCGCAGGGGCCGCATATCAGCCCCAGCATTTT
TRBV19,-,many,13,TRBJ1-2,CASSMIGNYGYTF,TGTGCCAGTAGTATGATCGGTAACTATGGCTACACCTTC
TRBV12-3/TRBV12-4,-,-,16,TRBJ2-2,CASSSRARAGTGELFF,TGTGCCAGCAGCTCACGGGCGAGGGCGGGCACCGGGGAGCTGTTTTTT
TRBV9,TRBD1,-,14,TRBJ1-2,CASSQRGQNYGYTF,TGTGCCAGCAGCCAACGGGGACAGAACTATGGCTACACCTTC
TRBV7-2,TRBD1,few,15,TRBJ2-2,CASSRGQGEAGELFF,TGTGCCAGCAGCCGAGGACAGGGTGAGGCCGGGGAGCTGTTTTTT
TRBV6-5,-,-,14,TRBJ1-4,CASMPQGTNEKLFF,TGTGCCAGCATGCCTCAGGGTACTAATGAAAAACTGTTTTTT
TRBV10-3,-,few,15,TRBJ1-6,CAIKPSLPNNSPLHF,TGTGCCATTAAACCGTCTCTACCTAATAATTCACCCCTCCACTTT
TRBV29-1,-,few,14,TRBJ1-1,CSVEDPGRTTEAFF,TGCAGCGTTGAAGACCCGGGGCGGACGACTGAAGCTTTCTTT
TRBV10-3,-,-,13,TRBJ1-1,CASSVHLNTEAFF,TGTGCCAGCAGTGTACACTTGAACACTGAAGCTTTCTTT
TRBV7-2,TRBD2,once,14,TRBJ2-1,CASNGGGGKDEQFF,TGTGCCAGCAACGGGGGGGGAGGTAAGGATGAGCAGTTCTTC
TRBV5-4,-,once,13,TRBJ1-2,CASTLGVNYGYTF,TGTGCCAGCACCCTGGGGGTTAACTATGGCTACACCTTC
TRBV20-1,-,many,12,TRBJ1-5,CSAAGENQPQHF,TGCAGTGCTGCAGGGGAGAATCAGCCCCAGCATTTT